Listed here are 32 T cell receptor beta chains from one sample, sequenced in a study of a mutant IDH1 vaccine in newly diagnosed glioma. For these receptors, no antigen is known. The repertoire was sequenced with immunoSEQ multiplex PCR; TCRdb's copy has only in-frame clones and lacks some. This repertoire shows about 64,000 clones, roughly 74% found once; its top ten account for over 4%. Described time point: week 35, safety follow-up. Each dose of the vaccine consisted of 300 ug of mutant IDH1 20-mer peptide, with topical imiquimod. Sequenced here: PBMCs, sampled from a glioma patient whose treatment included an IDH1 peptide vaccine. Receptor source: a man over 45 with glioma.

This chain connects TRBV29-1 to TRBJ2-1; D call uncertain. The CDR3 totals 11 residues. Between the trimmed V and J ends, which lost 6 bases and 8 bases, there was a span of 11 bases. CDR1 is SQVTM and CDR2 is ANQGSEA in the germline V gene. The CDR3 protein is CSVRGPDEQFF. The CDR3 DNA reads as TGCAGCGTGCGAGGACCGGATGAGCAGTTCTTC.

The rearrangement uses TRBV4-3 and TRBJ2-5; tentative D call: TRBD2 (6 bases). This CDR3 spans 18 amino acids. Germline V gives CDR1 LGHNA, CDR2 YSLEER. The V end was cut by 0 bases, the J end by 5 bases, with 22 bases between. As DNA, the CDR3 is TGCGCCAGCAGCCAAGATCTGGTGGCGGGGAGAAGCAGTGAGACCCAGTACTTC. Protein sequence: CASSQDLVAGRSSETQYF.

The V call is TRBV5-6, the J call TRBJ2-3; TRBD2 agrees at 11 bases. Germline V gene lookup returns CDR1 SGHDT and CDR2 YYEEEE. With 2 bases clipped from V and 4 bases from J, the junction kept 3 bases outside the gene matches. The CDR3 is 15 amino acids. Here the CDR3 DNA reads TGTGCCAGCAGCTTCCGTAGCGGGGGGGCAGATACGCAGTATTTT. Amino acids: CASSFRSGGADTQYF.

This chain connects TRBV27 to TRBJ2-7; 9 nucleotides align to TRBD2. CDR1 and CDR2 from the germline V gene are MNHEY and SMNVEV (reference sequence). The CDR3 consists of 19 residues. The junction had 16 bases not matched to a gene; V was cut back by 0 bases and J by 4 bases. The DNA of the CDR3 is TGTGCCAGCAGTTTATCGGGGGGAGGGCTAGCGGGGACTGGATACGAGCAGTACTTC. It encodes CASSLSGGGLAGTGYEQYF.

This clone was seen a handful of times. This rearrangement joins TRBV9 to TRBJ2-3; 7 nucleotides match TRBD2. Germline-derived CDR1 and CDR2 are SGDLS and YYNGEE. V lost 4 bases, J lost 6 bases, and 5 bases stayed unmatched. The CDR3 is 13 amino acids. The CDR3 DNA is TGTGCCAGCAGCCCAACTAGCGAGGATACGCAGTATTTT. Its translation is CASSPTSEDTQYF.

The chain has TRBV9 and TRBJ1-1; D might be TRBD1 (6 bases). Trimming pared 4 bases from V and 8 bases from J, leaving 15 bases between. CDR1 and CDR2 from the germline V gene are SGDLS and YYNGEE. The CDR3 runs to 13 residues. CDR3 sequence: CASSPQGREEAFF. The CDR3 DNA reads TGTGCCAGCAGCCCCCAGGGGAGGGAAGAAGCTTTCTTT.

The rearrangement links TRBV11-3 to TRBJ1-6; weak D call: TRBD1 (5 bases). CDR1 and CDR2 from the germline V gene are SGHNT and YENEEA. The CDR3 is made up of 17 amino acids. V was cut by 5 bases and J by 5 bases, with 19 bases left in between. CDR3: CASSPVGTQTHNSPLHF. CDR3 in DNA: TGTGCCAGCAGCCCGGTGGGGACTCAGACCCATAATTCACCCCTCCACTTT.

The rearrangement joins TRBV19 to TRBJ2-7; TRBD1 agrees at 8 bases. The ends lost 6 bases at V and 4 bases at J; junction bases unmatched: 5. Germline V CDR1 and CDR2: LNHDA, SQIVND (reference sequence). The CDR3 spans 13 residues. This chain's CDR3 is CASSRTGIYEQYF. In DNA form, the CDR3 reads TGTGCCAGTAGCCGGACAGGGATATACGAGCAGTACTTC.

The genes are TRBV5-1 and TRBJ2-2; either TRBD1 or TRBD2 may fit D (5 bases each). This CDR3 has 16 amino acids. Per the germline V gene, CDR1 is SGHRS and CDR2 is YFSETQ. V was cut by 4 bases and J by 0 bases, with 13 bases left in between. The CDR3 nucleotides are TGCGCCAGCAGCCTAGGTGGGGGTCCGAACACCGGGGAGCTGTTTTTT. It yields the protein CASSLGGGPNTGELFF.

This chain uses TRBV6-1 with TRBJ2-7; weak D call: TRBD2 (7 bases). Germline V gene data show CDR1 as MNHNS and CDR2 as SASEGT. Trimming took 7 bases from V and 2 from J, leaving 12 bases between them. This CDR3 is built from 13 residues. The CDR3 here is CASKVGGPYEQYF. The CDR3 DNA is TGTGCCAGCAAGGTCGGGGGGCCCTACGAGCAGTACTTC.

The CDR3 DNA sequence: TGCGCCAGTCGAGCGACAGAAACTACGCAGCAGTACTTC. Translated, it gives CASRATETTQQYF. This chain uses TRBV4-1 with TRBJ2-5; the D gene is possibly TRBD1 (5 bases). This CDR3 has 13 amino acids. Germline-derived CDR1 and CDR2 are MGHRA and YSYEKL. V lost 9 bases and J lost 11, with 22 bases in between.

CDR3 region: CASSAMPTRRSNQPQHF. The DNA of the CDR3 is TGTGCCAGCAGTGCGATGCCTACGAGGCGGAGCAATCAGCCCCAGCATTTT. The chain joins TRBV6-1 to TRBJ1-5; D uncertain. This CDR3 spans 17 amino acids. Germline assignment: CDR1 MNHNS and CDR2 SASEGT. V gave up 4 bases and J gave up 1 base, with 17 bases separating them.

The chain uses TRBV29-1 and TRBJ2-1, with D maybe TRBD1 (6 bases). The germline gives CDR1 SQVTM, CDR2 ANQGSEA. The CDR3 has 12 residues. Trimming shortened V by 4 bases and J by 7 bases, and 11 bases separated the two germline ends. The CDR3 DNA reads as TGCAGCGTTGGACAGGCCGGGAATGAGCAGTTCTTC. It specifies CSVGQAGNEQFF.

The V gene is TRBV29-1, the J gene TRBJ1-3, with TRBD1 as a possible D gene (5 bases). The CDR3 extends over 13 amino acids. V gave up 3 bases and J gave up 2 bases, with 8 bases separating them. CDR1 is SQVTM and CDR2 is ANQGSEA in the germline V gene. CDR3 region: CSVDGGTGNTIYF. Written as DNA, the CDR3 is TGCAGCGTTGACGGGGGGACTGGAAACACCATATATTTT.

The genes are TRBV2 and TRBJ2-5, with D possibly matching TRBD2 (5 bases). Germline V gene data show CDR1 as SNHLY and CDR2 as FYNNEI. The CDR3 covers 13 residues. The V gene lost 3 bases and the J gene lost 1 base, with 6 bases spanning the gap. CDR3 nucleotide sequence: TGTGCCAGCAGTGAGGAGGCCCAAGAGACCCAGTACTTC. Protein sequence: CASSEEAQETQYF.

The chain links TRBV9 to TRBJ2-7; 11 positions match TRBD1. Germline CDR1 SGDLS, CDR2 YYNGEE. The CDR3 spans 17 residues. Germline trimming cut 0 bases from V and 3 bases from J; bases unmatched to any gene: 8. CDR3 nucleotide sequence: TGTGCCAGCAGCGTAGCTGTCGCGGGACAGGGGGTCTACGAGCAGTACTTC. This translates into CASSVAVAGQGVYEQYF.

This clone was picked up one time. The chain couples TRBV4-2 to TRBJ1-1; unclear D gene. V was cut by 1 base and J by 0 bases, with 9 bases left in between. The CDR3 extends over 15 amino acids. The germline V gene encodes CDR1 LGHNA and CDR2 YNFKEQ. The CDR3 sequence: CASSQGDTLNTEAFF. In nucleotides, the CDR3 is TGTGCCAGCAGCCAAGGTGACACCTTGAACACTGAAGCTTTCTTT.

The chain joins TRBV5-4 to TRBJ2-3; D could derive from TRBD1 or TRBD2 (5 bases each). The CDR3 runs 15 residues. Trimming left V 4 bases short and J 1 base short, with 13 bases between. Germline loops: CDR1 SGHNT, CDR2 YYREEE (reference sequence). DNA of the CDR3: TGTGCCAGCAGCCCGCAGGTGGGGGGCACAGATACGCAGTATTTT. It encodes CASSPQVGGTDTQYF.

The count of this clone is one. The V and J genes are TRBV7-2 and TRBJ2-4; D gene unclear. Germline CDR1 and CDR2: SGHTA and FQGNSA. The CDR3 contains 19 residues. The ends were cut back, 1 base at V and 0 bases at J, with 19 bases in the middle. The CDR3 sequence is CASSLEDRSKAVAKNIQYF. The DNA of the CDR3 is TGTGCCAGCAGCTTAGAGGACCGATCAAAAGCTGTAGCCAAAAACATTCAGTACTTC.

In its sample, this clone was seen a few times. This chain uses TRBV6-5 with TRBJ1-2; no reliable D call. Germline V gene data show CDR1 as MNHEY and CDR2 as SVGAGI. V lost 6 bases and J lost 2, with 10 bases in between. The CDR3 consists of 13 residues. Here the CDR3 reads CASRTPGNYGYTF. DNA for the CDR3: TGTGCCAGCAGGACGCCGGGGAACTATGGCTACACCTTC.

J is TRBJ1-2 and V is TRBV30, with 9 nucleotides matching TRBD1. In germline, CDR1 is GTSNPN, CDR2 SVGIG (reference sequence). CDR3 length: 13 residues. The ends lost 2 bases at V and 6 bases at J; junction bases unmatched: 4. CDR3 DNA: TGTGCCTGGAGTTATGGACAGGGGAATGGCTACACCTTC. It encodes CAWSYGQGNGYTF.

The chain carries TRBV5-4 and TRBJ1-3; D gene ambiguous. V was trimmed by 0 bases and J by 4 bases, leaving 2 bases between them. Per the germline V gene, CDR1 is SGHNT and CDR2 is YYREEE (reference sequence). The length of the CDR3 is 12 residues. CDR3 sequence (DNA): TGTGCCAGCAGCTTGGGGGGAAACACCATATATTTT. Amino acids: CASSLGGNTIYF.

J is TRBJ1-1 and V is TRBV7-2; D gene ambiguous. V was shortened by 1 base and J by 3 bases, with 9 bases between the two germline ends. In germline, CDR1 is SGHTA, CDR2 FQGNSA. The CDR3 totals 14 residues. CDR3 amino acids: CASSLVGIYTEAFF. For the CDR3, the DNA is TGTGCCAGCAGCTTAGTAGGGATTTACACTGAAGCTTTCTTT. Filled out from reference TRBV7-2 and TRBJ1-1, the complete variable domain reads GAGVSQSPSNKVTEKGKDVELRCDPISGHTALYWYRQSLGQGLEFLIYFQGNSAPDKSGLPSDRFSAERTGGSVSTLTIQRTQQEDSAVYLCASSLVGIYTEAFFGQGTRLTVV.

The V and J genes are TRBV28 and TRBJ2-2; D uncertain. V lost 7 bases and J lost 8, with 11 bases in between. The germline gives CDR1 MDHEN, CDR2 SYDVKM. The CDR3 covers 12 residues. In DNA, the CDR3 is TGTGCCAGCACCCCAAGAGTAGGGGAGCTGTTTTTT. Its protein is CASTPRVGELFF.

The chain joins TRBV6-6 to TRBJ2-2; TRBD2 agrees at 10 bases. Germline CDR1 reads MNHNY; CDR2 reads SVGAGI (reference sequence). CDR3 size: 16 residues. Trimming took 2 bases from V and 4 from J; bases not matched to a gene: 4. The CDR3 here is CASSYHRTSGTGELFF. The CDR3 DNA follows: TGTGCCAGCAGTTACCATCGGACTAGCGGCACCGGGGAGCTGTTTTTT.

V gene TRBV10-1 combines with J gene TRBJ1-1; D might be TRBD1 (5 bases). The CDR3 covers 14 residues. V shed 3 bases and J shed 4 bases, with 12 bases lying between them. Germline assignment: CDR1 WNHNN and CDR2 SYGVQD (reference sequence). CDR3 DNA: TGCGCCAGCAGTGAAACAGCCAGGGTCACTGAAGCTTTCTTT. This codes for CASSETARVTEAFF.

As concerns this clone: The junction and the germline gene differ at one end; a read error may be behind it. The rearrangement uses TRBV4-1 and TRBJ2-5; D might be TRBD1 (5 bases). The length of the CDR3 is 14 residues. CDR1 and CDR2 from the germline V gene are MGHRA and YSYEKL. The CDR3 sequence: CATSPGFFGETQYF. CDR3 nucleotides: TGCGCCACCAGCCCAGGGTTCTTTGGGGAGACCCAGTACTTC.

The gene calls are TRBV4-2 and TRBJ2-5; weak D call: TRBD2 (5 bases). V was shortened by 2 bases and J by 2 bases, with 6 bases between the two germline ends. There are 13 residues in the CDR3. Germline V gene data show CDR1 as LGHNA and CDR2 as YNFKEQ. This CDR3 reads CASSQRLQETQYF. The CDR3 DNA reads TGTGCCAGCAGCCAAAGACTACAAGAGACCCAGTACTTC.

The genes are TRBV5-1 and TRBJ2-7; 8 bases agree with TRBD1. The junction had 8 bases not matched to a gene; V was cut back by 3 bases and J by 6 bases. In germline, CDR1 is SGHRS, CDR2 YFSETQ. The CDR3 is made up of 14 amino acids. The CDR3 spells CASSSSGQGGEQYF. CDR3 in DNA: TGCGCCAGCAGCTCGAGCGGACAGGGCGGCGAGCAGTACTTC.

This clone was picked up a small number of times. The rearrangement uses TRBV28 and TRBJ2-7; 8 bases are a match to TRBD2. Losses at the gene ends were 6 bases for V and 0 bases for J; bases not matched to a gene: 7. This CDR3 region has 15 residues. Germline values: CDR1 MDHEN, CDR2 SYDVKM. The chain's CDR3 is CASSRGGSTSYEQYF. The CDR3 region has the DNA TGTGCCAGCAGCCGCGGGGGGAGTACCTCCTACGAGCAGTACTTC.

This chain joins TRBV7-2 and TRBJ2-2; 10 bases fit TRBD2. After removal of 5 bases from V and 4 bases from J, the junction contained 4 bases not matched to a gene. The CDR3 extends over 15 amino acids. The germline gives CDR1 SGHTA, CDR2 FQGNSA. The CDR3 DNA reads TGTGCCAGCAGCCCTCGACTAGCGGGCACCGGGGAGCTGTTTTTT. Its protein product is CASSPRLAGTGELFF.

The J gene is TRBJ2-5, the V gene TRBV5-1; D possibly corresponds to TRBD2 (7 bases). The V and J ends lost 0 bases and 5 bases respectively, with 14 bases between them. The germline gives CDR1 SGHRS, CDR2 YFSETQ. This CDR3 spans 15 amino acids. CDR3 sequence reads: CASSLERGARETQYF. In DNA, the CDR3 is TGCGCCAGCAGCTTGGAACGGGGGGCTCGGGAGACCCAGTACTTC.